One sample yielded the 26 T cell receptor beta chains listed below, sequenced in a study of Graves' ophthalmopathy and Graves' hyperthyroidism. For repertoire sequencing, the TCR beta CDR3 regions were amplified from RNA transcripts. The first-round RT-PCR employed HTBI primers together with the Qiagen OneStep RT-PCR kit. A multiplex PCR was then performed as the second round. MiXCR, run by TCRdb on the multiplex PCR reads, gives a single entry per CDR3 protein. The sample gives some 160,000 distinct CDR3 sequences, roughly two fifths of which show up once; 8% to 9.5% is in the top ten. The sequenced sample consisted of peripheral blood. These receptors originate from a man between 25 and 39 years old with Graves' ophthalmopathy.

This chain joins TRBV6-1 and TRBJ2-1; D is perhaps TRBD1 (6 bases). The CDR3 is 13 amino acids. Germline V gives CDR1 MNHNS, CDR2 SASEGT. The ends were cut back, 8 bases at V and 6 bases at J, with 14 bases in the middle. The CDR3 DNA is TGTGCCAGCCTGGACAGTGGCGGCAATGAGCAGTTCTTC. Translating gives CASLDSGGNEQFF.

This clonotype came up many times. The chain combines TRBV24-1 with TRBJ1-5; D is uncertain. Germline V gene data show CDR1 as KGHDR and CDR2 as SFDVKD. This CDR3 has 16 residues. V lost 6 bases and J lost 9, with 23 bases in between. This CDR3 reads CATSSSSGPQPSPQHF. The CDR3 DNA follows: TGTGCCACCAGTTCCTCTTCAGGACCGCAACCGTCGCCCCAGCATTTT.

This chain uses TRBV2 with TRBJ2-2; 7 bases agree with TRBD2. V trimming: 5 bases; J trimming: 2 bases; junction bases outside the gene matches: 8. Germline CDR1 reads SNHLY; CDR2 reads FYNNEI. CDR3 length: 16 residues. The CDR3 protein is CASSLRRGRNTGELFF. As DNA, the CDR3 is TGTGCCAGCAGTTTGAGGCGGGGGAGAAACACCGGGGAGCTGTTTTTT.

The chain carries TRBV20-1 and TRBJ1-2; D ambiguous. The CDR3 sequence is 14 residues long. Deletions cut 1 base from V and 4 bases from J, with 13 bases between. Per the germline V gene, CDR1 is DFQATT and CDR2 is SNEGSKA (reference sequence). The CDR3 region is CSARVGQDAYGYTF. CDR3 nucleotides: TGCAGTGCTAGAGTAGGCCAGGACGCCTATGGCTACACCTTC.

This clonotype appeared many times. This chain uses TRBV11-2 with TRBJ2-7; 7 bases line up with TRBD1. Germline values: CDR1 SGHAT, CDR2 FQNNGV. V was pared by 11 bases and J by 2 bases, with 18 bases of the junction left unmatched. The CDR3 covers 16 residues. The CDR3 coding sequence is TGTGCCGTACTACTGAGTTTGAGGGACAGAGCCTACGAGCAGTACTTC. Its translation: CAVLLSLRDRAYEQYF.

This chain connects TRBV6-2 or TRBV6-3 to TRBJ2-6; D not certain. From germline, CDR1 is MNHEY and CDR2 SVGEGT. The length of the CDR3 is 16 residues. V lost 11 bases and J lost 0, with 17 bases in between. CDR3: CAASHPGFSGANVLTF. The CDR3, as DNA: TGTGCCGCATCCCACCCGGGTTTCTCTGGGGCCAACGTCCTGACTTTC.

The rearrangement joins TRBV6-2 or TRBV6-3 to TRBJ1-6, with D uncertain. This CDR3 has 16 residues. Per the germline V gene, CDR1 is MNHEY and CDR2 is SVGEGT. V lost 4 bases, J lost 8 bases, and 18 bases lay in between. CDR3 nucleotide sequence: TGTGCCAGCAGTTTAGATTCCGGCCTGGTGGATTCACCCCTCCACTTT. Its protein product is CASSLDSGLVDSPLHF.

This chain joins TRBV7-9 and TRBJ1-1; D is ambiguous. Trimming pared 0 bases from V and 1 base from J, leaving 6 bases between. CDR3 length: 14 residues. Germline values: CDR1 SEHNR, CDR2 FQNEAQ (reference sequence). CDR3 protein: CASSLARENTEAFF. The DNA of the CDR3 is TGTGCCAGCAGCTTAGCTCGGGAGAACACTGAAGCTTTCTTT. The full variable domain, rest sourced from reference TRBV7-9 and TRBJ1-1, is DTGVSQNPRHKITKRGQNVTFRCDPISEHNRLYWYRQTLGQGPEFLTYFQNEAQLEKSRLLSDRFSAERPKGSFSTLEIQRTEQGDSAMYLCASSLARENTEAFFGQGTRLTVV.

The DNA for the CDR3 is TGTGCCAGCAGCTTAGAAGGGACAGGGGTGACCCAGTACTTC. It translates to CASSLEGTGVTQYF. This chain joins TRBV11-3 and TRBJ2-5, with 10 bases lining up with TRBD1. The junction had 2 bases not matched to a gene; V was cut back by 0 bases and J by 7 bases. The CDR3 spans 14 residues. Per germline, CDR1 SGHNT and CDR2 YENEEA.

V and J are TRBV28 and TRBJ1-1, with D unresolved. Germline V gene sequence: CDR1 MDHEN, CDR2 SYDVKM. CDR3 length: 14 residues. V lost 0 bases and J 3 bases, leaving 8 bases between the germline ends. CDR3 residues: CASSLWLGDTEAFF. CDR3 DNA sequence: TGTGCCAGCAGTTTATGGCTAGGAGACACTGAAGCTTTCTTT.

This clonotype was observed many times. The chain is built from TRBV7-2 and TRBJ2-7; D not certain. CDR3 length: 13 residues. Trimming left V 3 bases short and J 5 bases short, with 11 bases between. Germline V gene lookup returns CDR1 SGHTA and CDR2 FQGNSA. CDR3 DNA: TGTGCCAGCAGCTTTTCGCGTAGCCACGAGCAGTACTTC. As protein: CASSFSRSHEQYF.

The chain couples TRBV6-2 or TRBV6-3 to TRBJ1-2; weak D call: TRBD1 (5 bases). This CDR3 has 13 residues. V lost 0 bases to trimming and J lost 7 bases, with 9 bases between them. Per germline, CDR1 MNHEY and CDR2 SVGEGT. In DNA form, the CDR3 reads TGTGCCAGCAGTTACTCTGGGGCCGGTGGCTACACCTTC. It encodes CASSYSGAGGYTF.

The table lists this clonotype with many counts. The gene calls are TRBV29-1 and TRBJ2-7; 8 bases agree with TRBD1. Germline V gene data show CDR1 as SQVTM and CDR2 as ANQGSEA. The CDR3 is 11 amino acids. The junction had 3 bases not matched to a gene; V was cut back by 6 bases and J by 5 bases. CDR3 DNA sequence: TGCAGCGTCTTGGACAGGGACGAGCAGTACTTC. It encodes CSVLDRDEQYF.

This clonotype was seen repeatedly, ten times or more. The V call is TRBV19, the J call TRBJ1-1; tentative D call: TRBD1 (5 bases). Looked up from germline, CDR1 is LNHDA and CDR2 is SQIVND (reference sequence). This CDR3 region has 14 residues. V dropped 9 bases and J dropped 3 bases, with 17 bases sitting between them. DNA for the CDR3: TGTGCCAGCGCCTTCGGGGGTTTGGACACTGAAGCTTTCTTT. Its translation: CASAFGGLDTEAFF.

The CDR3, as DNA: TGTGCCAGCAGTTACCCTGGGACAGGGGGCGGCTACGAGCAGTACTTC. Translated, it gives CASSYPGTGGGYEQYF. The chain has TRBV6-5 and TRBJ2-7; 12 bases align to TRBD1. The CDR3 contains 16 residues. V lost 2 bases and J lost 3; bases outside the gene matches: 5. The germline V gene has CDR1 MNHEY and CDR2 SVGAGI.

The chain is built from TRBV6-1 and TRBJ2-5, with D possibly matching TRBD1 (5 bases). With 4 bases removed from V and 3 bases from J, the gap between germline ends came to 9 bases. Germline V gene sequence: CDR1 MNHNS, CDR2 SASEGT. This CDR3 region has 13 residues. For the CDR3, the DNA is TGTGCCAGCAGTGCCCAGGGAAAAGAGACCCAGTACTTC. Protein product: CASSAQGKETQYF.

This clonotype was seen at least ten times. The CDR3 reads CASSLPGGNQPQHF. In DNA, the CDR3 is TGTGCCAGCAGTCTCCCGGGTGGCAATCAGCCCCAGCATTTT. The gene calls are TRBV12-3 or TRBV12-4 and TRBJ1-5; D is unclear. Between the trimmed V and J ends, which lost 5 bases and 2 bases, there was a span of 10 bases. The CDR3 loop spans 14 amino acids.

This clonotype has a count of ten or more. The rearrangement joins TRBV28 to TRBJ2-2; maybe TRBD1 (6 bases). V lost 7 bases to trimming and J lost 6 bases, with 15 bases between them. CDR3 length equals 14 residues. Germline assignment: CDR1 MDHEN and CDR2 SYDVKM. CDR3 in DNA: TGTGCCAGCAAGGCAGGGGCGGAGGCCGGGGAGCTGTTTTTT. As protein: CASKAGAEAGELFF.

This chain joins TRBV15 and TRBJ2-7, with TRBD2 matching over 13 bases. The J segment lost 3 bases and the V segment lost 0 bases, leaving 11 bases of the junction unmatched. The V gene's germline CDR1 is LNHNV and CDR2 YYDKDF (reference sequence). The CDR3 loop spans 19 amino acids. CDR3 DNA: TGTGCCACCAGCAGAGAGAACCCGGGACTAGCGGGGAGGTACTACGAGCAGTACTTC. As protein: CATSRENPGLAGRYYEQYF. The full variable domain, completed using reference TRBV15 and TRBJ2-7, is DAMVIQNPRYQVTQFGKPVTLSCSQTLNHNVMYWYQQKSSQAPKLLFHYYDKDFNNEADTPDNFQSRRPNTSFCFLDIRSPGLGDTAMYLCATSRENPGLAGRYYEQYFGPGTRLTVT.

This clonotype has a count of ten or more. The rearrangement links TRBV18 to TRBJ2-7; D not resolved. Germline V CDR1 and CDR2: KGHSH, LQKENI. This CDR3 is 14 amino acids long. Deletions cut 4 bases from V and 2 bases from J, with 12 bases between. This CDR3 is CASSQARNPYEQYF. The CDR3 DNA reads as TGTGCCAGCTCACAGGCGCGAAACCCCTACGAGCAGTACTTC.

This clonotype came up many times. The chain combines TRBV7-9 with TRBJ1-1, with TRBD1 matching 7 bases. Losses at the gene ends were 4 bases for V and 7 bases for J; bases not matched to a gene: 6. Germline CDR1 and CDR2: SEHNR and FQNEAQ (reference sequence). The CDR3 totals 13 residues. The CDR3 protein is CASSSPGQYEAFF. CDR3 nucleotides: TGTGCCAGCAGCTCTCCGGGACAGTATGAAGCTTTCTTT.

The chain is built from TRBV7-2 and TRBJ2-7; D is perhaps TRBD2 (7 bases). Deletions cut 5 bases from V and 6 bases from J, with 14 bases between. The length of the CDR3 is 13 residues. Per germline, CDR1 SGHTA and CDR2 FQGNSA. The CDR3 DNA sequence: TGTGCCAGCAGCCCGGGGCGGGGGCTCGAGCAGTACTTC. It specifies CASSPGRGLEQYF.

This clonotype was observed many times. CDR3 protein: CASSQETANYGYTF. CDR3 DNA sequence: TGTGCCAGCAGCCAAGAAACAGCAAACTATGGCTACACCTTC. The V call is TRBV4-2, the J call TRBJ1-2; no reliable D call. CDR3 length equals 14 residues. V was clipped by 0 bases and J by 2 bases, with 7 bases between them. CDR1 and CDR2 (germline): LGHNA, YNFKEQ.

This clonotype was detected ten times or more. The chain joins TRBV6-2 or TRBV6-3 to TRBJ2-7; 12 nucleotides align to TRBD1. V dropped 2 bases and J dropped 0; count of bases not matched to a gene: 14. The CDR3 has 20 amino acids. Germline assignment: CDR1 MNHEY and CDR2 SVGEGT. The chain's CDR3 is CASSYKTPGTGGPHSYEQYF. CDR3 nucleotide sequence: TGTGCCAGCAGTTACAAGACCCCAGGGACAGGGGGCCCCCACTCCTACGAGCAGTACTTC.

In this sample, this clonotype turned up many times. This chain connects TRBV19 to TRBJ2-6; 9 bases fit TRBD2. The V and J ends lost 2 bases and 1 base, in that order; junction bases with no gene match: 6. The germline V gene encodes CDR1 LNHDA and CDR2 SQIVND (reference sequence). The CDR3 loop spans 18 amino acids. Written as DNA, the CDR3 is TGTGCCAGTAGTATAAGGAGCGGGAGGAGGTCTGGGGCCAACGTCCTGACTTTC. Translated, it gives CASSIRSGRRSGANVLTF.

For the CDR3, the DNA is TGTGCCAGCAGTGACAAGGGGGCGGTCACCGGGGAGCTGTTTTTT. Residues: CASSDKGAVTGELFF. The V gene is TRBV6-4, the J gene TRBJ2-2, with 7 bases identical to TRBD1. The V gene's germline CDR1 is MRHNA and CDR2 SNTAGT. CDR3 length: 15 amino acids. Trimming took 2 bases from V and 4 from J; bases not matched to a gene: 4.